This is a list of T cell receptor beta chains from one sample in a study of OX40 agonist ivuxolimab in advanced cancers. TCRdb keeps only in-frame clones here, not all; method: immunoSEQ multiplex PCR. This sample carries about 86,000 clones, roughly 85% of them seen once, and the ten largest clones take less than 1.5%. This sample comprised CD4+ or CD8+ T cells sorted from blood, obtained in a trial of the OX40 agonist ivuxolimab. These receptors originate from an adult with an advanced solid tumor such as melanoma, head and neck, liver or kidney cancer. Each CDR3 is given with its conserved first and last residue. The D gene is left open where the match is weak. Part of the rows lack a size; the others show once, few, many or a class for expanded clones.

size: .; J: TRBJ2-5; V: TRBV6-1; D: .; CDR3: CASREDRSQETQYF; DNA: TGTGCCAGCAGGGAAGACAGGAGCCAAGAGACCCAGTACTTC
size: .; J: TRBJ1-4; V: TRBV11-2; D: .; CDR3: CASSLDRRNEKLFF; DNA: TGTGCCAGCAGCCTTGACAGACGTAATGAAAAACTGTTTTTT
size: .; J: TRBJ2-7; V: TRBV19; D: TRBD2; CDR3: CASSRLAGGSYEQYF; DNA: TGTGCCAGTAGTCGGCTAGCGGGGGGATCCTACGAGCAGTACTTC
size: .; J: TRBJ1-2; V: TRBV6-1; D: TRBD1; CDR3: CASTKDRADYGYTF; DNA: TGTGCCAGCACCAAGGACAGGGCGGACTATGGCTACACCTTC
size: .; J: TRBJ2-3; V: TRBV18; D: .; CDR3: CASSRGTTDTQYF; DNA: TGTGCCAGCTCTAGAGGTACGACAGATACGCAGTATTTT
size: .; J: TRBJ2-2; V: TRBV7-6; D: .; CDR3: CASSLGPGASKGELFF; DNA: TGTGCCAGCAGCTTGGGACCCGGTGCTTCAAAGGGGGAGCTGTTTTTT
size: .; J: TRBJ2-6; V: TRBV7-9; D: .; CDR3: CASSFLVGSGANVLTF; DNA: TGTGCCAGCAGCTTTCTCGTCGGGTCTGGGGCCAACGTCCTGACTTTC
size: few; J: TRBJ2-7; V: TRBV7-9; D: .; CDR3: CASSLSPPGYEQYF; DNA: TGTGCCAGCAGCTTATCCCCTCCGGGCTACGAGCAGTACTTC
size: .; J: TRBJ1-4; V: TRBV9; D: .; CDR3: CASSVGNRVTNEKLFF; DNA: TGTGCCAGCAGCGTAGGGAATCGGGTCACTAATGAAAAACTGTTTTTT
size: .; J: TRBJ2-3; V: TRBV14; D: TRBD2; CDR3: CASSRLAGLRTDTQYF; DNA: TGTGCCAGCAGCCGACTAGCGGGTTTACGGACAGATACGCAGTATTTT
size: once; J: TRBJ2-7; V: TRBV4-3; D: .; CDR3: CASSQGTALNYEQYF; DNA: TGCGCCAGCAGCCAAGGGACAGCCCTAAACTACGAGCAGTACTTC
size: .; J: TRBJ1-4; V: TRBV15; D: .; CDR3: CATQLVWAGSEKLFF; DNA: TGTGCCACCCAACTTGTCTGGGCAGGGAGTGAAAAACTGTTTTTT
size: .; J: TRBJ2-2; V: TRBV6-1; D: .; CDR3: CASSWTSTGELFF; DNA: TGTGCCAGCAGTTGGACATCCACCGGGGAGCTGTTTTTT
size: .; J: TRBJ1-3; V: TRBV7-9; D: .; CDR3: CASSPRGPGNTIYF; DNA: TGTGCCAGCAGCCCCCGGGGGCCTGGAAACACCATATATTTT
size: .; J: TRBJ1-2; V: TRBV5-1; D: TRBD1; CDR3: CASSPQQGGYTF; DNA: TGCGCCAGCAGCCCGCAACAGGGGGGCTACACCTTC
size: once; J: TRBJ2-1; V: TRBV18; D: .; CDR3: CASSPLGGGGYNEQFF; DNA: TGTGCCAGCTCACCATTAGGGGGAGGAGGATACAATGAGCAGTTCTTC
size: .; J: TRBJ1-2; V: TRBV5-1; D: TRBD1; CDR3: CASSLGNTGGDYGYTF; DNA: TGCGCCAGCAGCTTGGGGAACACAGGGGGCGACTATGGCTACACCTTC
size: once; J: TRBJ2-3; V: TRBV5-6; D: .; CDR3: CASSALSGRSTDTQYF; DNA: TGTGCCAGCAGCGCCCTGTCCGGACGGAGCACAGATACGCAGTATTTT
size: .; J: TRBJ1-5; V: TRBV19; D: TRBD1; CDR3: CASRQGGDQPQHF; DNA: TGTGCCTCCCGACAGGGAGGAGATCAGCCCCAGCATTTT
size: .; J: TRBJ1-5; V: TRBV6-5; D: .; CDR3: CASSYGRVAGPQHF; DNA: TGTGCCAGCAGTTACGGGCGCGTAGCGGGGCCCCAGCATTTT
size: .; J: TRBJ2-7; V: TRBV27; D: .; CDR3: CASSSRLGPYEQYF; DNA: TGTGCCAGCAGTTCAAGACTAGGCCCCTACGAGCAGTACTTC
size: once; J: TRBJ1-6; V: TRBV5-4; D: .; CDR3: CASSSRQGGGNSPLHF; DNA: TGTGCCAGCAGCTCCCGCCAGGGAGGCGGTAATTCACCCCTCCACTTT
size: .; J: TRBJ1-1; V: TRBV10-3; D: TRBD1; CDR3: CAISGTGGTEAFF; DNA: TGTGCCATCAGCGGGACAGGGGGGACTGAAGCTTTCTTT
size: .; J: TRBJ2-3; V: TRBV4-2; D: .; CDR3: CASSQASHRDHSTDTQYF; DNA: TGTGCCAGCAGCCAAGCTTCACACCGGGACCACAGCACAGATACGCAGTATTTT
size: .; J: TRBJ2-3; V: TRBV15; D: TRBD2; CDR3: CATSRVSGPHTDTQYF; DNA: TGTGCCACCAGCAGAGTTAGCGGGCCACACACAGATACGCAGTATTTT
size: .; J: TRBJ2-7; V: TRBV11-3; D: .; CDR3: CASSLSRASNEQYF; DNA: TGTGCCAGCAGCTTATCCAGGGCGTCGAACGAGCAGTACTTC
size: .; J: TRBJ2-3; V: TRBV5-1; D: .; CDR3: CASSLDGTSTDTQYF; DNA: TGCGCCAGCAGCTTGGACGGGACTAGCACAGATACGCAGTATTTT
size: .; J: TRBJ1-1; V: TRBV6-1; D: .; CDR3: CASRAGPQILLAFF; DNA: TGTGCCAGCAGGGCGGGACCACAGATTCTATTGGCTTTCTTT
size: few; J: TRBJ2-3; V: TRBV7-9; D: TRBD1; CDR3: CASSSGTGDTDTQYF; DNA: TGTGCCAGCAGCTCCGGGACAGGGGACACAGATACGCAGTATTTT
size: .; J: TRBJ2-1; V: TRBV6-5; D: .; CDR3: CASSYRGARNEQFF; DNA: TGTGCCAGCAGTTACCGAGGGGCTCGCAATGAGCAGTTCTTC
size: .; J: TRBJ2-1; V: TRBV27; D: TRBD2; CDR3: CASSSPGGPIYNEQFF; DNA: TGTGCCAGCAGTTCCCCGGGAGGGCCGATATACAATGAGCAGTTCTTC
size: .; J: TRBJ2-4; V: TRBV6-1; D: TRBD1; CDR3: CASRQDRASYF; DNA: TGTGCCAGCAGACAAGACAGGGCTAGTTACTTC
size: .; J: TRBJ2-3; V: TRBV18; D: .; CDR3: CASSPDRNTQYF; DNA: TGTGCCAGCTCACCAGATCGGAATACGCAGTATTTT
size: .; J: TRBJ2-7; V: TRBV11-2; D: .; CDR3: CASSSDGGAYAYEQYF; DNA: TGTGCCAGCAGCTCCGATGGGGGCGCCTACGCCTACGAGCAGTACTTC
size: .; J: TRBJ2-1; V: TRBV10-2; D: TRBD2; CDR3: CASSYAGAIHEQFF; DNA: TGCGCCAGCAGCTATGCGGGAGCAATCCATGAGCAGTTCTTC
size: .; J: TRBJ2-3; V: TRBV13; D: TRBD2; CDR3: CASSPGGRNPSTDTQYF; DNA: TGTGCCAGCAGTCCCGGCGGGAGGAACCCAAGCACAGATACGCAGTATTTT
size: once; J: TRBJ1-2; V: TRBV30; D: .; CDR3: CAWTPRGVLYGYTF; DNA: TGTGCCTGGACGCCCCGGGGGGTCCTCTATGGCTACACCTTC
size: once; J: TRBJ1-6; V: TRBV6-5; D: .; CDR3: CASSYNSPYNSPLHF; DNA: TGTGCCAGCAGTTACAACAGCCCTTATAATTCACCCCTCCACTTT
size: .; J: TRBJ1-6; V: TRBV30; D: .; CDR3: CAWSSIEVPSPLHF; DNA: TGTGCCTGGAGTTCAATAGAGGTACCTTCACCCCTCCACTTT
size: .; J: TRBJ2-5; V: TRBV7-9; D: TRBD2; CDR3: CASSFGLALETQYF; DNA: TGTGCCAGCAGCTTTGGACTAGCGTTGGAGACCCAGTACTTC